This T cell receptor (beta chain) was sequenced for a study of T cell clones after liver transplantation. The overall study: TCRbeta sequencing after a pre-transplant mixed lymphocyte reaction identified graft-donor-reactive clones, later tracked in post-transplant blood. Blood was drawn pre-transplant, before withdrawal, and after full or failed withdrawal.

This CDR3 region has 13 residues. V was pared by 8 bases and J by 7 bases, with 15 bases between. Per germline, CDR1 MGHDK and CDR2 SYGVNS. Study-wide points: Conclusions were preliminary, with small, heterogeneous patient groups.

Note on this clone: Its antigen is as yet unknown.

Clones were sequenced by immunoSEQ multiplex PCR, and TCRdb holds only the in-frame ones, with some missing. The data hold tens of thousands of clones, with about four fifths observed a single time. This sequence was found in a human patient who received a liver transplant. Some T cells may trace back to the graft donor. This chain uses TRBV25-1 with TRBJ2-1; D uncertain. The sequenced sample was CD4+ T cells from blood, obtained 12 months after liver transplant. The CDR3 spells CASGTRVGNEQFF. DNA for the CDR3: TGTGCCAGCGGAACAAGGGTGGGTAATGAGCAGTTCTTC.